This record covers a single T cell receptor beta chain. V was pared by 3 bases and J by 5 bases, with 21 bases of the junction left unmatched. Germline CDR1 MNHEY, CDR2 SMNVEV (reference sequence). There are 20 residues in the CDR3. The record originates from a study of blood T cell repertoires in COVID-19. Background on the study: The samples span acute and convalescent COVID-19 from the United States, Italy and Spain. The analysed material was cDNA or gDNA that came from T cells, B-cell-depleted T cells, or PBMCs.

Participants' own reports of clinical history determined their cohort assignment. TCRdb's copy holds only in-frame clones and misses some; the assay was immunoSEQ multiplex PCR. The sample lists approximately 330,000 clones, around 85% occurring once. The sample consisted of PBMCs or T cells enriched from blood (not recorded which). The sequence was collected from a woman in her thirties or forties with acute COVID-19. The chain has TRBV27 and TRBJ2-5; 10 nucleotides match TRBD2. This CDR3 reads CASSLSFPTGTSDSRETQYF. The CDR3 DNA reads TGTGCCAGCAGTTTGTCGTTCCCAACCGGGACTAGCGACTCTCGGGAGACCCAGTACTTC.